These 17 T cell receptor beta chains share one sample of origin, sequenced in a study of blood T cells in healthy people across ages. Sample-barcoded 5' priming and a J-beta primer mix drove a second PCR of roughly 6 to 12 cycles. Using its own MiXCR run on the 5' RACE reads, TCRdb lists one record per CDR3 protein. This sample carries about 650,000 distinct CDR3 sequences, 45% to 60% of them seen once, and the ten largest clones take approximately 13%. The sample consisted of blood. The receptors here all came from a woman older than 75 in good health.

V usage is TRBV12-3 or TRBV12-4 and J usage is TRBJ1-1; D is perhaps TRBD1 (6 bases). The CDR3 extends over 12 amino acids. V lost 7 bases to trimming and J lost 8 bases, with 14 bases between them. In DNA form, the CDR3 reads TGTGCCAGCAAGGGGGTCGACTGGGAAGCTTTCTTT. The encoded protein is CASKGVDWEAFF.

The CDR3: CSARDGRAGVHNEQYF. CDR3 nucleotide sequence: TGCAGTGCTAGAGATGGTAGAGCAGGGGTCCACAATGAGCAGTACTTC. The V gene is TRBV20-1, the J gene TRBJ2-1; a weak D match, TRBD1 (6 bases). The end of the DNA fits TRBJ2-7 better, so the J call may be wrong. The CDR3 is 16 amino acids. Germline CDR1 reads DFQATT; CDR2 reads SNEGSKA (reference sequence).

This clonotype was seen many times. The chain uses TRBV10-3 and TRBJ2-7; 12 bases fit TRBD2. Germline-derived CDR1 and CDR2 are ENHRY and SYGVKD. The CDR3 length is 15 residues. V lost 1 base and J lost 3; bases outside the gene matches: 1. The DNA for the CDR3 is TGTGCCATCAGTGAGTGGACTAGCGGGAACTACGAGCAGTACTTC. Its protein is CAISEWTSGNYEQYF.

This clonotype was seen ten or more times. The chain combines TRBV24-1 with TRBJ2-1; 8 bases line up with TRBD1. Germline trimming cut 5 bases from V and 0 bases from J; bases unmatched to any gene: 2. Germline V lookup: CDR1 KGHDR, CDR2 SFDVKD. The CDR3 consists of 15 residues. Here the CDR3 reads CATSGGTGSYNEQFF. The CDR3 nucleotides are TGTGCCACCAGTGGAGGGACAGGCTCCTACAATGAGCAGTTCTTC.

The V and J genes are TRBV20-1 and TRBJ1-2; TRBD1 agrees at 7 bases. V shed 6 bases and J 4 bases; nucleotides not matched to a gene: 14. The germline V gene has CDR1 DFQATT and CDR2 SNEGSKA (reference sequence). CDR3 length: 15 amino acids. DNA of the CDR3: TGCAGTGCCGTCGGACAGGACAATATAATCTATGGCTACACCTTC. As protein: CSAVGQDNIIYGYTF.

The sample holds a few counts of this clonotype. The V call is TRBV30, the J call TRBJ2-2; no clear D. The CDR3 contains 13 residues. CDR1 is GTSNPN and CDR2 is SVGIG in the germline V gene (reference sequence). V lost 5 bases to trimming and J lost 5 bases, with 12 bases between them. The CDR3 bases are TGTGCCTGGGCAGCCACGAGTACCGGGGAGCTGTTTTTT. Encoded protein: CAWAATSTGELFF.

This clonotype was found a few times. One end of the junction fails to match germline, which may point to a read error. This chain joins TRBV9 and TRBJ2-1; D ambiguous. Germline V CDR1 and CDR2: SGDLS, YYNGEE. The CDR3 runs to 13 residues. CDR3 nucleotides: TGTGCCAGCAGCGTCAGTTTTTGGAATGAGCGGTTCTTC. As protein: CASSVSFWNERFF.

CDR3 coding DNA: TGCGCCAGCAGCCTTTTGGGCCCCGGTCACGAGCAGTACTTC. Protein: CASSLLGPGHEQYF. The genes are TRBV4-1 and TRBJ2-7; D gene uncertain. This CDR3 is built from 14 residues. V was trimmed by 4 bases and J by 5 bases, leaving 15 bases between them. Per the germline V gene, CDR1 is MGHRA and CDR2 is YSYEKL.

The V and J genes are TRBV9 and TRBJ2-1; 9 bases line up with TRBD2. The CDR3 loop spans 17 amino acids. J lost 0 bases, V lost 3 bases, and 7 bases had no gene match. Germline V gene sequence: CDR1 SGDLS, CDR2 YYNGEE. The CDR3 DNA is TGTGCCAGCAGCGCCGGACGAGCGGGGGGCTCCTACAATGAGCAGTTCTTC. Its translation: CASSAGRAGGSYNEQFF.

J is TRBJ2-7 and V is TRBV28; 7 bases are shared with TRBD2. Germline CDR1 MDHEN, CDR2 SYDVKM. V shed 5 bases, J shed 3 bases, and the junction held 7 bases outside the gene matches. This CDR3 is built from 14 residues. The CDR3 DNA is TGTGCCAGCAGTCCTACGGGGAGGGTCTACGAGCAGTACTTC. Amino acids: CASSPTGRVYEQYF.

The gene calls are TRBV18 and TRBJ2-4; no firm D call. Germline V gene sequence: CDR1 KGHSH, CDR2 LQKENI. V lost 3 bases and J lost 0, with 15 bases in between. The CDR3 has 17 residues. The chain's CDR3 is CASSPSPQSLAKNIQYF. CDR3 DNA sequence: TGTGCCAGCTCACCCTCCCCACAAAGCCTAGCCAAAAACATTCAGTACTTC.

The sample holds one count of this clonotype. This chain links TRBV20-1 with TRBJ2-5; D is perhaps TRBD1 (6 bases). V lost 2 bases and J 4 bases, leaving 8 bases between the germline ends. The V gene's germline CDR1 is DFQATT and CDR2 SNEGSKA (reference sequence). The CDR3 loop spans 12 amino acids. CDR3 loop: CSARWGLETQYF. The CDR3 DNA reads TGCAGTGCTAGATGGGGGCTAGAGACCCAGTACTTC.

Turning to this clonotype: Given a much more abundant clone one base away, this may be a read error. The J gene is TRBJ2-1, the V gene TRBV20-1; 11 bases map to TRBD2. From germline, CDR1 is DFQATT and CDR2 SNEGSKA (reference sequence). The CDR3 loop spans 14 amino acids. CDR3 nucleotide sequence: TGCAGTGCTAGACATAGCGGGGGGGCCAATGAGCGGTTCTTC. It is translated as CSARHSGGANERFF.

This clonotype was detected only a few times. A read error may be the cause here, since a much bigger clone is one base away. The V gene is TRBV6-1, the J gene TRBJ1-4, with D possibly TRBD1 on 5 matching bases. The germline V gene encodes CDR1 MNHNS and CDR2 SASEGT. The germline V and J ends were trimmed by 5 bases and 2 bases, with 9 bases remaining between them. The CDR3 covers 14 residues. The CDR3 reads CASSKGRTNEKLFF. The CDR3 coding sequence is TGTGCCAGCAGTAAGGGACGCACTAATGAAAAACTGTTTTTT.

A note on this clonotype: One base away lies a much larger clone, so this may be a sequencing read error. V gene TRBV5-1 combines with J gene TRBJ2-1; no firm D call. CDR1 is SGHRS, CDR2 YFSETQ, per germline. The CDR3 loop spans 14 amino acids. CDR3 coding DNA: TGCGCCGGCAGCTTGGGCAGTACCTACAATGAGCAGTTCTTC. This codes for CAGSLGSTYNEQFF.

The V call is TRBV4-1, the J call TRBJ2-7, with D tentatively TRBD1 or TRBD2 (6 bases each). V gave up 0 bases and J gave up 2 bases, with 14 bases separating them. This CDR3 is built from 16 residues. Per germline, CDR1 MGHRA and CDR2 YSYEKL. The CDR3: CASSQDWGDKTYEQYF. CDR3 nucleotide sequence: TGCGCCAGCAGCCAAGATTGGGGGGACAAAACCTACGAGCAGTACTTC.

The chain is built from TRBV20-1 and TRBJ2-1; weak D call: TRBD2 (6 bases). The V end was cut by 0 bases, the J end by 2 bases, with 14 bases between. The CDR3 contains 16 residues. The germline CDR1 and CDR2 sequences are DFQATT and SNEGSKA (reference sequence). In DNA, the CDR3 is TGCAGTGCTAGAGATATCAGTGCGGGACCCTACAATGAGCAGTTCTTC. Residues: CSARDISAGPYNEQFF.